These T cell receptor beta chains were read from a single sample in a study of cytomegalovirus exposure and HLA in healthy donors. Using immunoSEQ multiplex PCR, the repertoire was profiled, and TCRdb retains in-frame clones only, with some absent. This table holds about 49,000 clones, roughly 94% found once. The specimen was PBMCs. Every receptor here comes from a woman between 18 and 29 years old in good health and CMV-seropositive. The CDR3 runs from the conserved cysteine through the conserved F or W. A D gene is named only where the DNA matches it firmly. Clone size appears in some rows only: once, few, many, or a class for an expanded clone.

v_gene: TRBV29-1; abundance: .; j_gene: TRBJ2-1; d_gene: .; CDR3aa: CSVRTSTYNEQFF; CDR3nt: TGCAGCGTTAGAACTTCCACCTACAATGAGCAGTTCTTC
v_gene: TRBV27; abundance: .; j_gene: TRBJ1-1; d_gene: .; CDR3aa: CASTPGDMNTEAFF; CDR3nt: TGTGCCAGCACCCCAGGGGACATGAACACTGAAGCTTTCTTT
v_gene: TRBV14; abundance: .; j_gene: TRBJ2-5; d_gene: TRBD1; CDR3aa: CASSQTAVGTGQETQYF; CDR3nt: TGTGCCAGCAGCCAAACTGCTGTCGGGACAGGGCAAGAGACCCAGTACTTC
v_gene: TRBV30; abundance: .; j_gene: TRBJ1-4; d_gene: TRBD1; CDR3aa: CAWSVTRGNNEKLFF; CDR3nt: TGTGCCTGGAGTGTGACCAGGGGGAATAATGAAAAACTGTTTTTT
v_gene: TRBV9; abundance: .; j_gene: TRBJ2-2; d_gene: .; CDR3aa: CASSPRDTYTGELFF; CDR3nt: TGTGCCAGCAGCCCCAGGGACACTTACACCGGGGAGCTGTTTTTT
v_gene: TRBV6-1; abundance: .; j_gene: TRBJ2-1; d_gene: TRBD2; CDR3aa: CASSEALRRGLARSYNEQFF; CDR3nt: TGTGCCAGCAGTGAAGCGCTTCGCCGCGGACTAGCGAGGTCCTACAATGAGCAGTTCTTC
v_gene: TRBV28; abundance: .; j_gene: TRBJ2-7; d_gene: TRBD1; CDR3aa: CASSLSGGMSYEQYF; CDR3nt: TGTGCCAGCAGTTTATCAGGGGGAATGTCCTACGAGCAGTACTTC
v_gene: TRBV5-1; abundance: .; j_gene: TRBJ2-2; d_gene: .; CDR3aa: CASSSDLQGTGELFF; CDR3nt: TGCGCCAGCAGCTCGGATTTACAGGGCACCGGGGAGCTGTTTTTT
v_gene: TRBV5-4; abundance: .; j_gene: TRBJ2-2; d_gene: .; CDR3aa: CASSLLGANTGELFF; CDR3nt: TGTGCCAGCAGCTTGTTGGGGGCAAACACCGGGGAGCTGTTTTTT
v_gene: TRBV5-4; abundance: .; j_gene: TRBJ2-7; d_gene: TRBD1; CDR3aa: CASSLSGQGRYEQYF; CDR3nt: TGTGCCAGCAGCTTGTCGGGACAGGGTCGCTACGAGCAGTACTTC
v_gene: TRBV10-1; abundance: .; j_gene: TRBJ2-7; d_gene: TRBD2; CDR3aa: CASSGHAGTSGIYEQYF; CDR3nt: TGCGCCAGCAGTGGCCACGCCGGGACTAGCGGGATCTACGAGCAGTACTTC
v_gene: TRBV6-1; abundance: .; j_gene: TRBJ1-2; d_gene: .; CDR3aa: CASSEYSFGSSSGYTF; CDR3nt: TGTGCCAGCAGTGAATATAGTTTCGGCTCATCTAGTGGCTACACCTTC
v_gene: TRBV12-5; abundance: .; j_gene: TRBJ2-5; d_gene: .; CDR3aa: CASGLGDIRLGETQYF; CDR3nt: TGTGCTAGTGGTTTGGGGGACATAAGGCTGGGGGAGACCCAGTACTTC
v_gene: TRBV19; abundance: .; j_gene: TRBJ2-6; d_gene: TRBD1; CDR3aa: CASRGQGLSGANVLTF; CDR3nt: TGTGCCAGTAGGGGACAGGGCCTCTCTGGGGCCAACGTCCTGACTTTC
v_gene: TRBV7-2; abundance: .; j_gene: TRBJ2-7; d_gene: TRBD1; CDR3aa: CASSFRTGAYEQYF; CDR3nt: TGTGCCAGCAGCTTTCGGACAGGCGCCTACGAGCAGTACTTC
v_gene: TRBV7-6; abundance: .; j_gene: TRBJ2-7; d_gene: TRBD2; CDR3aa: CASSLGVGGGPREQYF; CDR3nt: TGTGCCAGCAGCTTAGGTGTGGGGGGAGGGCCGAGAGAGCAGTACTTC
v_gene: TRBV4-2; abundance: .; j_gene: TRBJ2-7; d_gene: TRBD2; CDR3aa: CASSQEAAGVYEQYF; CDR3nt: TGTGCCAGCAGCCAAGAGGCAGCGGGAGTCTACGAGCAGTACTTC
v_gene: TRBV4-3; abundance: few; j_gene: TRBJ1-2; d_gene: .; CDR3aa: CASSQEAGEDYGYTF; CDR3nt: TGCGCCAGCAGCCAAGAGGCGGGGGAGGACTATGGCTACACCTTC
v_gene: TRBV27; abundance: .; j_gene: TRBJ2-7; d_gene: TRBD2; CDR3aa: CASSLSFGLAWKYEQYF; CDR3nt: TGTGCCAGCAGTTTATCTTTTGGACTAGCATGGAAATACGAGCAGTACTTC
v_gene: TRBV4-2; abundance: once; j_gene: TRBJ2-7; d_gene: .; CDR3aa: CASSQDRLAEQYF; CDR3nt: TGTGCCAGCAGCCAAGATCGGCTAGCGGAGCAGTACTTC
v_gene: TRBV27; abundance: .; j_gene: TRBJ1-5; d_gene: .; CDR3aa: CASSLGQGTNQPQHF; CDR3nt: TGTGCCAGCAGTTTGGGCCAGGGTACTAATCAGCCCCAGCATTTT